This TCR beta chain emerged from a study of identical twins (dated by TCRdb to 2016 to 2018). About the investigation overall: TCR alpha and beta repertoires from monozygotic twins, unrelated adults of various ages and cord blood were deep-sequenced to test whether fetal clonotypes persist. To rule out contamination, the twin experiments were replicated at different times with different library preparation protocols.

A distance of 16 bases separates the germline ends of V and J, which lose 5 bases and 2 bases respectively. The CDR3 goes from the cysteine to the phenylalanine over 15 residues. Only CDR3 DNA remains: 45 bases, in frame from the first base. The germline V gene (reference sequence) gives CDR1 as SEHNR and CDR2 as FQNEAQ. All donors were healthy Caucasians. Libraries were built with 5' RACE. Sequenced using an Illumina HiSeq 2000. Template switching introduced a universal primer binding site; the final cDNA contained a unique molecular identifier, enabling accurate counting of TCR cDNA molecules. Specific primers in the conserved constant-segment region were used to synthesize first-strand cDNA for the TCR alpha and beta chains. To control for contamination, every cDNA library was double barcoded, receiving both a SMART-Mk sample barcode and Illumina barcodes. TruSeq adapter sequences, together with Illumina sample barcodes, were added in two successive PCR steps. The Illumina HiSeq platform was used with custom primers to sequence TCR alpha and beta cDNA libraries. The source study handled its data this way. MiGEC was used to process raw reads and extract unique molecular identifiers, and MiXCR was used to find CDR3 positions. For each individual, recombination models were inferred using an EM algorithm with the repgenHMM and IGoR tools. Shared clonotypes were analyzed with the tcR package in R, and sharing was normalized by the product of cloneset sizes. To study raw recombination free of thymic and clonal selection effects, out-of-frame nonproductive sequences were analyzed. TCRdb reran the public reads through fastp at Q25 and MiXCR, keeping productive beta chains. Duplicate CDR3 protein sequences are folded into a single record with the most common DNA and genes. For this entry, the V and J calls and clone size follow TCRdb and not the study's own pipeline. The sample table holds roughly 1,500,000 distinct CDR3 sequences, of which under 35% were seen once. The ten largest clonotypes hold roughly 0.3% of the sample.

For this clonotype: Its antigen remains undetermined. No quality values exist for individual bases; no much larger clone is one base distant.

Study-wide findings and limitations: Out-of-frame TCR alpha sequences shared between twins showed an excess of low generation-probability sequences compared with coincidental sharing between unrelated individuals. Zero-insertion analyses could be partly confounded by invariant T cells such as MAIT and iNKT, though diverse VJ usage argued against such confounding for most clonotypes. Abundant cord blood beta clonotypes had fewer insertions, young adult naive repertoires showed a similar but weaker trend, and memory repertoires showed no such trend. Conclusions relied on cross-sectional statistical analysis, since the same donors could not be followed over many years. Excess twin sharing in beta out-of-frame sequences was weaker because fewer shared sequences lowered the signal-to-noise ratio. In monozygotic twins, out-of-frame TCR alpha sharing was systematically underestimated by recombination models, although the models agreed with sharing between unrelated individuals.

The receptor's source is a newborn girl in good health. Recombination joined TRBV7-9 with TRBJ2-7; D gene: possibly TRBD1, on 5 matching bases. The specimen sequenced was cord blood. The CDR3 has the sequence CASSLEAGSPYEQYF. In nucleotides, the sequence is TGTGCCAGCAGCCTAGAGGCAGGGTCACCCTACGAGCAGTACTTC.